This T cell receptor beta chain was recorded in a study of T-cell reconstitution after alpha-beta-depleted transplantation in children. In its sample, this clonotype was seen a few times. Its antigen is undetermined. CDR1 is MNHEY, CDR2 SVGAGI, per germline. Trimming shortened V by 5 bases and J by 5 bases, and 5 bases separated the two germline ends. The CDR3 is made up of 11 amino acids. Study-wide points: Newly made T cells mostly supplied T-cell counts and diversity one year after transplant. Roughly two months post-transplant, alpha-beta T cells reportedly originated from several hundred graft clones that had expanded.

Using unique molecular identifiers, the investigators prepared the TCRbeta library. MiXCR, run by TCRdb on the PCR reads, gives a single entry per CDR3 protein. The sample holds fewer than 750,000 distinct CDR3 sequences, 25% to 30% seen once. The input for sequencing was PBMCs, taken before TCRalphabeta/CD19-depleted stem cell transplant. The chain is built from TRBV6-5 and TRBJ2-3; D not resolved. The source is a boy in the first two years of life with Wiskott-Aldrich syndrome, due to receive a stem cell transplant. The CDR3 sequence is CASSTLDTQYF. CDR3 DNA: TGTGCCAGCAGTACCTTAGATACGCAGTATTTT.